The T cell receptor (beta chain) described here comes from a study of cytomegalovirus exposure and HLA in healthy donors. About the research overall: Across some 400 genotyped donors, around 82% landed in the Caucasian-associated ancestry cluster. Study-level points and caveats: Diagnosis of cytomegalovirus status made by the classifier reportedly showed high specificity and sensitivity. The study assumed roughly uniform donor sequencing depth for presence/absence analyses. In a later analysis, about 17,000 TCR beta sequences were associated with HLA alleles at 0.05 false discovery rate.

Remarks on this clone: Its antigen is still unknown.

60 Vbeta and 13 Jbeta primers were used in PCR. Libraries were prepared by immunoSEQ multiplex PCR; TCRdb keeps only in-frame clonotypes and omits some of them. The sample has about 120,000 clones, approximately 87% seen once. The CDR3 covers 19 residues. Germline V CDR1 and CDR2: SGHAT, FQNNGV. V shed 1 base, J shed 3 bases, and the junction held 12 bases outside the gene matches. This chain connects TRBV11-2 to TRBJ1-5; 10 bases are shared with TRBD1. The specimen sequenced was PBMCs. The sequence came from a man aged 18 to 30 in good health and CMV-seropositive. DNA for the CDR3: TGTGCCAGCAGCTTAGTGAGGGTCCGGACAGGGGGATTCAATCAGCCCCAGCATTTT. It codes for CASSLVRVRTGGFNQPQHF.